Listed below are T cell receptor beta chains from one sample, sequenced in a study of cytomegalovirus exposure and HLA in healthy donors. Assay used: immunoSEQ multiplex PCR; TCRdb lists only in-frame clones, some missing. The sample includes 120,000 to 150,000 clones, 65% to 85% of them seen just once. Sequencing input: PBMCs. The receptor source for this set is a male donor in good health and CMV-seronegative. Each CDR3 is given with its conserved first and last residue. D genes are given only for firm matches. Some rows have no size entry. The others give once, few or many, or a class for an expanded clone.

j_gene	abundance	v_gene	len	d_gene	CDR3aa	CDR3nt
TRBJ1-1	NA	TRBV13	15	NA	CASSRIRGGDTEAFF	TGTGCCAGCAGCCGAATCAGGGGAGGGGACACTGAAGCTTTCTTT
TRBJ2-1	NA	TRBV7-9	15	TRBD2	CASSLPLAASNEQFF	TGTGCCAGCAGCTTACCACTAGCGGCCTCCAATGAGCAGTTCTTC
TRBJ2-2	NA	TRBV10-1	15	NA	CASGPGTRLDGELFF	TGCGCCAGCGGGCCCGGGACACGGTTGGACGGGGAGCTGTTTTTT
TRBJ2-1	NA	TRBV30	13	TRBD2	CAWRLAGTHEQFF	TGTGCCTGGAGACTAGCGGGAACCCATGAGCAGTTCTTC
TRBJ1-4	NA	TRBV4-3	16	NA	CASSQGPAATNEKLFF	TGCGCCAGCAGCCAAGGACCTGCGGCAACTAATGAAAAACTGTTTTTT
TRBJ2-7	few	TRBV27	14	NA	CASSLQYDSYEQYF	TGTGCCAGCAGTTTACAGTATGACAGCTACGAGCAGTACTTC
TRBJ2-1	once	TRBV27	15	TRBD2	CASSLLAGRDNEQFF	TGTGCCAGCAGTTTACTAGCGGGGAGAGACAATGAGCAGTTCTTC
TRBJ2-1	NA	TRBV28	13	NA	CASSLDRYNEQFF	TGTGCCAGCAGTTTAGACAGATACAATGAGCAGTTCTTC
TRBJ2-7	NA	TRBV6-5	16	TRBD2	CASSYSNTGGPGEQYF	TGTGCCAGCAGTTACTCGAATACGGGAGGGCCGGGCGAGCAGTACTTC
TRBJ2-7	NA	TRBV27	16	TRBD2	CASSLRSLAGAHEQYF	TGTGCCAGCAGTTTAAGGTCTCTAGCGGGAGCCCACGAGCAGTACTTC
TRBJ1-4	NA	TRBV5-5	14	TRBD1	CASSLPGQGEKLFF	TGTGCCAGCAGCTTACCGGGACAGGGGGAAAAACTGTTTTTT
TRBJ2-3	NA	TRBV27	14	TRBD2	CASSSPGGLDTQYF	TGTGCCAGCAGTTCCCCGGGGGGGCTTGATACGCAGTATTTT
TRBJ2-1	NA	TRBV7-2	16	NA	CASSAGLLSSYNEQFF	TGTGCCAGCAGCGCGGGACTGCTGAGCTCCTACAATGAGCAGTTCTTC
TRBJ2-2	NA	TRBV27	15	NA	CASSLSRAWTGELFF	TGTGCCAGCAGTTTATCGAGGGCGTGGACCGGGGAGCTGTTTTTT